The entry below describes one T cell receptor beta chain. Trimming pared 3 bases from V and 6 bases from J, leaving 12 bases between. Germline V gives CDR1 LNHNV, CDR2 YYDKDF (reference sequence). CDR3 length: 14 amino acids. This sample was taken from a study of shared clonotypes between healthy human individuals. Assay used: immunoSEQ multiplex PCR; TCRdb lists only in-frame clones, some missing. The sample lists around 510,000 clones, roughly 72% occurring once. The sequencing sample was made of PBMCs. This receptor was taken from a woman aged 40 to 50 in good health. Some clones in this sample may be carry-over from other donors' samples. This sequence joins TRBV15 and TRBJ2-1; tentatively, D is TRBD2 (7 bases). CDR3 sequence: CATSSQGRGNEQFF. The CDR3 coding sequence is TGTGCCACCAGCAGTCAGGGGAGGGGCAATGAGCAGTTCTTC.